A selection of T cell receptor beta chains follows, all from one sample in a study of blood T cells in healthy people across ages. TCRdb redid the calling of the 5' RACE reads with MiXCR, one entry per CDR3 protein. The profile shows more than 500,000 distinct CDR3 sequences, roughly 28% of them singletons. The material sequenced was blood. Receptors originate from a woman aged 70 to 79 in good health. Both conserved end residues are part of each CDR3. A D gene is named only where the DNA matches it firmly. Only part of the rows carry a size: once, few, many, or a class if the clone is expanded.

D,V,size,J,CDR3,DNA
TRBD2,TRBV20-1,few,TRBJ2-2,CSARDPRGGTGELFF,TGCAGTGCTAGAGATCCGCGGGGGGGCACCGGGGAGCTGTTTTTT
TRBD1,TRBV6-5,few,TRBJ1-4,CASSWTGAPEKLFF,TGTGCCTCCTCGTGGACAGGGGCGCCGGAAAAACTGTTTTTT
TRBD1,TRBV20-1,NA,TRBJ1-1,CSASQGAGTEAFF,TGCAGTGCTAGTCAGGGGGCTGGGACTGAAGCTTTCTTT
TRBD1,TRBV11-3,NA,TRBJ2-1,CASSVDRGGGNEQFF,TGTGCCAGCAGCGTCGACAGGGGTGGGGGCAATGAGCAGTTCTTC
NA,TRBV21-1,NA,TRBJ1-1,CASSKDEPRIAEAFF,TGTGCCAGCAGCAAAGACGAGCCCCGTATCGCTGAAGCTTTCTTT
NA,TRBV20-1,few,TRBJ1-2,CSARESTTQWGYTF,TGCAGTGCTAGGGAGTCCACCACCCAGTGGGGCTACACCTTC
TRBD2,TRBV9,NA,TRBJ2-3,CASSVGDYTDTQYF,TGTGCCAGCAGCGTAGGGGACTACACAGATACGCAGTATTTT
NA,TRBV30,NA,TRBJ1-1,CAWSVRGGTEAFF,TGTGCCTGGAGTGTACGGGGAGGCACTGAAGCTTTCTTT
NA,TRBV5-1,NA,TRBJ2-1,CASSSTNEQFF,TGCGCCAGCAGCTCCACCAATGAGCAGTTCTTC
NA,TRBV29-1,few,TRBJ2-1,CSVAGSTSNEQFF,TGCAGCGTTGCTGGGTCGACGAGCAATGAGCAGTTCTTC
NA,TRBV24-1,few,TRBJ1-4,CVTSDGDGATNEKLFF,TGTGTCACCAGTGATGGGGACGGTGCAACTAATGAAAAACTGTTTTTT
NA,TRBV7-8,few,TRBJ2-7,CASSLKSEQYF,TGTGCCAGCAGCCTAAAATCCGAGCAGTACTTC
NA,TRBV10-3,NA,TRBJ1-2,CAIRGDGAYGYTF,TGTGCCATCAGGGGGGACGGAGCCTATGGCTACACCTTC
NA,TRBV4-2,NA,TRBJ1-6,CASSQDLAGVGSPLHF,TGTGCCAGCAGCCAAGATTTGGCAGGGGTGGGTTCACCCCTCCACTTT
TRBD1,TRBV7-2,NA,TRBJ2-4,CASSKNGQGYIQYF,TGTGCCAGCAGTAAAAACGGACAGGGGTACATTCAGTACTTC
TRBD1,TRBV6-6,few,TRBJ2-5,CASSYRTGGVETQYF,TGTGCCAGCAGTTACAGGACAGGGGGCGTCGAGACCCAGTACTTC
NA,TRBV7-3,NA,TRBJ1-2,CASSLIGGRQASLYGYTF,TGTGCCAGCAGCTTAATAGGGGGTCGACAGGCAAGCCTATATGGCTACACCTTC
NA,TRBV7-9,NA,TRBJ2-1,CASSPTSPRTNEQFF,TGTGCCAGCAGCCCAACTAGTCCCCGGACCAATGAGCAGTTCTTC
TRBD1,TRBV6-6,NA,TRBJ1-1,CASSRTGLTEAFF,TGCGCCAGCAGCCGGACAGGGCTTACTGAAGCTTTCTTT
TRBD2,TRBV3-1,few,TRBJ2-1,CASSRLAGPAGEQFF,TGTGCCAGCAGCCGACTAGCGGGACCGGCAGGTGAGCAGTTCTTC
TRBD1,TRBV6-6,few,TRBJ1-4,CASSYSGGEKLFF,TGTGCCAGCAGTTATTCAGGGGGGGAAAAACTGTTTTTT
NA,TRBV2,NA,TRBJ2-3,CASDPGESTDTQYF,TGTGCCAGCGACCCGGGGGAGAGCACAGATACGCAGTATTTT
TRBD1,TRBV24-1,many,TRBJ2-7,CATSDHSGQGTYEQYF,TGTGCCACCAGTGATCACAGCGGACAGGGTACCTACGAGCAGTACTTC
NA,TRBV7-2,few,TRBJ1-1,CASSLLWETEAFF,TGTGCCAGCAGCTTATTATGGGAGACTGAAGCTTTCTTT
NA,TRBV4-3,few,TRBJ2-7,CASSRLPRDEQYF,TGCGCCAGCAGCCGCCTACCAAGGGACGAGCAGTACTTC
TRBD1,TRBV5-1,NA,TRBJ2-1,CASSQWDRETVEQFF,TGCGCCAGCAGCCAATGGGACAGGGAGACGGTTGAGCAGTTCTTC
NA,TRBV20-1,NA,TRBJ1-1,CSARTANTEAFF,TGCAGTGCTCGGACAGCGAACACTGAAGCTTTCTTT
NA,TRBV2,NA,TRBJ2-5,CASSDASGVETQYF,TGTGCCAGCAGCGACGCTTCCGGGGTGGAGACCCAGTACTTC
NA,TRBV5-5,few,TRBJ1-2,CASSSDGDYGYTF,TGTGCCAGCAGCTCGGACGGAGACTATGGCTACACCTTC
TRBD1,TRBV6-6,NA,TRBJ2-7,CASSYSPDRVHEQYF,TGTGCCAGCAGTTATTCACCGGACAGGGTCCACGAGCAGTACTTC
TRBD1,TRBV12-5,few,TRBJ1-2,CASALGQSYGYTF,TGTGCTAGTGCCCTGGGACAGTCCTATGGCTACACCTTC
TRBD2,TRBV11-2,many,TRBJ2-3,CASSRGEGPRDFTDTQYF,TGTGCCAGCAGCAGAGGGGAGGGGCCGCGGGACTTCACAGATACGCAGTATTTT
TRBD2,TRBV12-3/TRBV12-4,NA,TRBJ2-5,CASSLGLAGETEETQYF,TGTGCCAGCAGTTTAGGACTAGCGGGGGAGACGGAAGAGACCCAGTACTTC
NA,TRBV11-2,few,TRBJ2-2,CASSLVTANTGELFF,TGTGCCAGCAGCTTAGTCACCGCGAACACCGGGGAGCTGTTTTTT
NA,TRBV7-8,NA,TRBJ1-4,CASSKSGNRNEKLFF,TGTGCCAGCAGCAAATCAGGCAACCGTAATGAAAAACTGTTTTTT
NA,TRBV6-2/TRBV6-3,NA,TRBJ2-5,CASSKIQETQYF,TGTGCCAGCAGTAAAATCCAAGAGACCCAGTACTTC
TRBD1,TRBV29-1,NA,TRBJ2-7,CSVRDSGNYEQYF,TGCAGCGTTAGGGACAGCGGAAACTACGAGCAGTACTTC
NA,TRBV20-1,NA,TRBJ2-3,CSARDPSGPDTQYF,TGCAGTGCTAGAGACCCCTCGGGACCCGATACGCAGTATTTT
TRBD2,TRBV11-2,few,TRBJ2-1,CASSQGQRGEQFF,TGTGCCAGCAGCCAGGGCCAGCGGGGAGAGCAGTTCTTC
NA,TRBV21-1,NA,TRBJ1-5,CASSNGPEASGGGNQPQHF,TGTGCCAGCAGCAATGGTCCCGAGGCTTCAGGGGGTGGCAATCAGCCCCAGCATTTT
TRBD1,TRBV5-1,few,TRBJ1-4,CTSRATGGAGEKLFF,TGCACCAGCAGAGCAACAGGGGGCGCAGGTGAAAAACTGTTTTTT
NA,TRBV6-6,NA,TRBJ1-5,CASSYSREYNQPRHF,TGTGCCAGCAGTTACTCGAGGGAATACAATCAGCCCCGGCATTTT
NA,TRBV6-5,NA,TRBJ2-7,CASSSSGAGFYEQYF,TGTGCCAGCAGTTCATCAGGGGCGGGATTCTACGAGCAGTACTTC
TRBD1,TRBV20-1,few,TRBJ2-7,CSARPGQGFEQYF,TGCAGTGCGCGGCCGGGACAGGGGTTCGAGCAGTACTTC
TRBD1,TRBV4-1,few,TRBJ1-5,CASSHRQGGDQPQHF,TGCGCCAGCAGCCATCGACAGGGTGGGGATCAGCCCCAGCATTTT